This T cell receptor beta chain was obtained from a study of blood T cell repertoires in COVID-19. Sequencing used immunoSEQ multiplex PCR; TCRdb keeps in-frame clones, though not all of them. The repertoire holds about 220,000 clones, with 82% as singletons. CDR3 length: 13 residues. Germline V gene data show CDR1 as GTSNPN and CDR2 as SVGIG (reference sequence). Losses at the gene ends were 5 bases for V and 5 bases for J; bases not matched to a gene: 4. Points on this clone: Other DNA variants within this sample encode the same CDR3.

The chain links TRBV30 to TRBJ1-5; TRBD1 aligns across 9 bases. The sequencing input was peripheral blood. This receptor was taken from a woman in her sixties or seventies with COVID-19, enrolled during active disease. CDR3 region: CAWATGGDQPQHF. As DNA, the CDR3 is TGTGCCTGGGCTACAGGGGGCGATCAGCCCCAGCATTTT.